This T cell receptor (beta chain) was sequenced during a study of blood T cell repertoires in COVID-19. Assay used: immunoSEQ multiplex PCR; TCRdb lists only in-frame clones, some missing. The data contain around 58,000 clones, approximately 91% of them singletons. There are 12 residues in the CDR3. Trimming took off 1 base at V and 4 bases at J, with 4 bases between the two ends. Germline V gives CDR1 SEHNR, CDR2 FQNEAQ (reference sequence). The chain links TRBV7-9 to TRBJ1-2; D is undetermined. Sequencing was carried out using peripheral blood. This clonotype was sampled from a woman in her fifties or sixties with active or convalescent COVID-19. The CDR3 is CASSLDSYGYTF. In DNA form, the CDR3 reads TGTGCCAGCAGCTTAGACAGCTATGGCTACACCTTC. The whole variable domain, filled in from reference TRBV7-9 and TRBJ1-2, reads DTGVSQNPRHKITKRGQNVTFRCDPISEHNRLYWYRQTLGQGPEFLTYFQNEAQLEKSRLLSDRFSAERPKGSFSTLEIQRTEQGDSAMYLCASSLDSYGYTFGSGTRLTVV.